These 32 T cell receptor beta chains were sequenced from one sample in a study of CD8 T cells in Susac syndrome. Reverse transcription used 0.5 to 1 ug RNA and random hexamers. TCRdb re-called the immunoSEQ multiplex PCR reads through MiXCR, storing one row per CDR3 protein. The top ten clones hold over 0.3% of a sample with 100,000 to 150,000 distinct CDR3 sequences, over 85% of them seen once. Source material: CD8+ T cells from PBMCs. The receptors here all came from a human donor with multiple sclerosis.

This rearrangement joins TRBV20-1 to TRBJ2-6, with unresolved D. This CDR3 contains 16 residues. CDR1 is DFQATT, CDR2 SNEGSKA, per germline (reference sequence). The germline V and J ends were trimmed by 3 bases and 0 bases, with 12 bases remaining between them. The CDR3 protein is CSARSYIVSGANVLTF. The DNA of the CDR3 is TGCAGTGCTAGGAGTTACATAGTCTCTGGGGCCAACGTCCTGACTTTC.

V gene TRBV20-1 combines with J gene TRBJ1-2; D not certain. This CDR3 comprises 12 residues. Trimming removed 4 bases at V and 3 bases at J, with 9 bases between. Per the germline V gene, CDR1 is DFQATT and CDR2 is SNEGSKA (reference sequence). DNA of the CDR3: TGCAGTGCTATGGACGGTGACTATGGCTACACCTTC. Its translation is CSAMDGDYGYTF.

V usage is TRBV4-1 and J usage is TRBJ1-5; D is possibly TRBD1 (6 bases). Between the trimmed V and J ends, which lost 2 bases and 2 bases, there was a span of 10 bases. This CDR3 is 15 amino acids long. Germline-derived CDR1 and CDR2 are MGHRA and YSYEKL. The DNA for the CDR3 is TGCGCCAGCAGCCAAATCAGGGGCGGCAATCAGCCCCAGCATTTT. Encoded protein: CASSQIRGGNQPQHF.

This chain links TRBV29-1 with TRBJ2-7; a possible D gene is TRBD1 (5 bases). V lost 7 bases and J 2 bases, leaving 15 bases between the germline ends. The CDR3 consists of 13 residues. Per the germline V gene, CDR1 is SQVTM and CDR2 is ANQGSEA. The CDR3 loop reads CSAHGAITYEQYF. The CDR3 DNA reads TGCAGCGCCCATGGGGCCATTACCTACGAGCAGTACTTC.

The V and J genes are TRBV4-1 and TRBJ2-2; D call uncertain. The CDR3 runs 13 residues. The V end lost 1 base, the J end lost 4 bases, and 4 bases lay between the germline ends. Germline V lookup: CDR1 MGHRA, CDR2 YSYEKL. The CDR3 region has the DNA TGCGCCAGCAGCCAAGGCCGCACCGGGGAGCTGTTTTTT. This encodes CASSQGRTGELFF.

V and J are TRBV14 and TRBJ2-1; no clear D gene. Germline V gene sequence: CDR1 SGHDN, CDR2 FVKESK. The CDR3 covers 16 residues. V was shortened by 1 base and J by 0 bases, with 10 bases between the two germline ends. CDR3 sequence reads: CASSQVGRSSYNEQFF. Here the CDR3 DNA reads TGTGCCAGCAGCCAAGTCGGCAGGAGCTCCTACAATGAGCAGTTCTTC.

This chain uses TRBV6-5 with TRBJ1-2; a possible D gene is TRBD1 (6 bases). The CDR3 runs 12 residues. Looked up from germline, CDR1 is MNHEY and CDR2 is SVGAGI. The V gene lost 6 bases and the J gene lost 9 bases, with 14 bases spanning the gap. The CDR3 DNA reads as TGTGCCAGCAGCCCAGGGGATCGAAGCTACACCTTC. This sequence encodes CASSPGDRSYTF.

Concerning this clonotype: At one boundary the junction diverges from the germline segment, which might be a read error. This chain joins TRBV11-2 and TRBJ2-7; D uncertain. CDR3 size: 13 residues. From germline, CDR1 is SGHAT and CDR2 FQNNGV. Written as DNA, the CDR3 is TGTGCCAGCAGCTTAGGCGCCTCGGACGTGGCCGACTTC. Protein: CASSLGASDVADF.

The V and J genes are TRBV5-1 and TRBJ2-7, with 8 bases fitting TRBD2. CDR3 length: 14 residues. The V gene end was trimmed by 4 bases and the J gene end by 5 bases; junction bases not matched to a gene: 8. CDR1 and CDR2 from the germline V gene are SGHRS and YFSETQ. CDR3 in amino acids: CASSLGGAGHEQYF. Here the CDR3 DNA reads TGCGCCAGCAGCCTCGGGGGGGCCGGCCACGAGCAGTACTTC.

J is TRBJ2-5 and V is TRBV18; D call uncertain. Germline V gene data show CDR1 as KGHSH and CDR2 as LQKENI. The CDR3 is 12 residues long. V lost 3 bases and J lost 0, with 2 bases in between. The CDR3 is CASSPYQETQYF. CDR3 nucleotides: TGTGCCAGCTCACCCTACCAAGAGACCCAGTACTTC.

This sequence joins TRBV14 and TRBJ2-1; D possibly uses TRBD1 or TRBD2 (5 bases each). V gave up 4 bases and J gave up 3 bases, with 10 bases separating them. Germline V gene data show CDR1 as SGHDN and CDR2 as FVKESK. This CDR3 is 14 amino acids long. In DNA, the CDR3 is TGTGCCAGCAGCCTGGGACCGTTCTACAATGAGCAGTTCTTC. Translating it yields CASSLGPFYNEQFF.

The chain links TRBV27 to TRBJ2-5; the D gene could be TRBD1 or TRBD2 (6 bases each). The V end lost 8 bases, the J end lost 1 base, and 23 bases lay between the germline ends. Per germline, CDR1 MNHEY and CDR2 SMNVEV (reference sequence). The CDR3 is made up of 17 amino acids. The CDR3 here is CASADREMDSLQETQYF. The CDR3 bases are TGTGCCAGCGCTGACCGGGAGATGGACAGTCTCCAAGAGACCCAGTACTTC.

V usage is TRBV6-1 and J usage is TRBJ2-5; 11 bases align to TRBD2. Germline CDR1 and CDR2: MNHNS and SASEGT. CDR3 length: 19 residues. After removal of 2 bases from V and 4 bases from J, the junction contained 15 bases not matched to a gene. The CDR3 DNA reads TGTGCCAGCAGTGAATCGGAGGGGCTAGCGGGGGGTCCTAGAGAGACCCAGTACTTC. Translating gives CASSESEGLAGGPRETQYF.

V usage is TRBV6-5 and J usage is TRBJ2-1; D remains ambiguous. Germline CDR1 reads MNHEY; CDR2 reads SVGAGI. V was trimmed by 7 bases and J by 5 bases, leaving 15 bases between them. The CDR3 has 14 residues. Here the CDR3 reads CASNFVGRDNEQFF. CDR3 nucleotides: TGTGCCAGCAACTTTGTAGGTCGCGACAATGAGCAGTTCTTC.

This clonotype appeared once. The rearrangement uses TRBV7-3 and TRBJ2-1; weak D call: TRBD1 (5 bases). CDR1 is SGHTA and CDR2 is FQGTGA in the germline V gene. The CDR3 loop spans 15 amino acids. V lost 3 bases to trimming and J lost 6 bases, with 15 bases between them. The chain's CDR3 is CASSLRTGPLNEQFF. The CDR3 nucleotides read TGTGCCAGCAGCTTGCGTACAGGCCCTCTCAATGAGCAGTTCTTC.

V gene TRBV5-6 combines with J gene TRBJ2-1; a possible D gene is TRBD1 (7 bases). The CDR3 contains 16 residues. V lost 4 bases and J 4 bases, leaving 18 bases between the germline ends. CDR1 is SGHDT, CDR2 YYEEEE, per germline. CDR3 amino acids: CASSAGTAAPYNEQFF. The DNA of the CDR3 is TGTGCCAGCAGCGCGGGGACAGCCGCGCCTTACAATGAGCAGTTCTTC.

This rearrangement joins TRBV2 to TRBJ2-3, with D perhaps TRBD2 (6 bases). Between the trimmed V and J ends, which lost 3 bases and 2 bases, there was a span of 15 bases. The CDR3 sequence is 16 residues long. Germline V gene sequence: CDR1 SNHLY, CDR2 FYNNEI. In nucleotides, the CDR3 is TGTGCCAGCAGTGACCCACCTAGCGCCCCCACAGATACGCAGTATTTT. This encodes CASSDPPSAPTDTQYF.

The CDR3 is CASSGQGFFETQYF. The CDR3 DNA sequence: TGTGCCAGCTCGGGACAGGGTTTTTTCGAGACCCAGTACTTC. The V call is TRBV6-1, the J call TRBJ2-5, with 9 bases lining up with TRBD1. With V trimmed by 8 bases and J by 5 bases, 9 bases remained unmatched. Germline CDR1 is MNHNS and CDR2 is SASEGT. This CDR3 contains 14 residues.

This chain links TRBV29-1 with TRBJ2-2; D might be TRBD1 or TRBD2, each matching 5 bases. V was shortened by 2 bases and J by 5 bases, with 15 bases between the two germline ends. The CDR3 sequence is 15 residues long. Germline CDR1 is SQVTM and CDR2 is ANQGSEA. CDR3 coding DNA: TGCAGCGTTGAATATGGGGGAGTTAGGACCGGGGAGCTGTTTTTT. Residues: CSVEYGGVRTGELFF.

The V call is TRBV12-5, the J call TRBJ2-1; unclear D gene. CDR1 and CDR2 from the germline V gene are LGHNT and FRNRAP. Trimming removed 8 bases at V and 9 bases at J, with 20 bases between. There are 14 residues in the CDR3. This chain's CDR3 is CASREFILSSEQFF. CDR3 nucleotide sequence: TGTGCTAGTAGGGAATTCATCTTGAGTAGTGAGCAGTTCTTC.

Only one count was recorded for this clonotype. V usage is TRBV18 and J usage is TRBJ2-5, with 10 bases that match TRBD2. CDR1 and CDR2 (germline): KGHSH, LQKENI. V lost 2 bases and J lost 2; bases outside the gene matches: 2. The CDR3 runs to 15 residues. CDR3 residues: CASSPGLADQETQYF. DNA of the CDR3: TGTGCCAGCTCACCAGGACTAGCGGATCAAGAGACCCAGTACTTC.

The chain is built from TRBV9 and TRBJ2-1, with 12 bases lining up with TRBD2. This CDR3 spans 16 amino acids. Germline V gene data show CDR1 as SGDLS and CDR2 as YYNGEE. The ends lost 4 bases at V and 8 bases at J; junction bases unmatched: 10. For the CDR3, the DNA is TGTGCCAGCAGCCCACCGACTAGCGGGAGAGTCTATGAGCAGTTCTTC. Translating gives CASSPPTSGRVYEQFF.

The rearrangement uses TRBV30 and TRBJ2-1; 16 bases are shared with TRBD2. Unmatched junction bases numbered 13, after V lost 4 bases and J lost 7 bases. Germline CDR1 and CDR2: GTSNPN and SVGIG (reference sequence). This CDR3 is built from 18 residues. CDR3 amino acids: CAWNDIPVGLAGGNEQFF. The CDR3 nucleotides are TGTGCCTGGAACGATATCCCGGTGGGACTAGCGGGAGGGAATGAGCAGTTCTTC.

The V gene is TRBV6-5, the J gene TRBJ1-5; a possible D gene is TRBD1 (5 bases). Trimming stripped 0 bases from V and 7 bases from J, with 7 bases between. The CDR3 is made up of 13 amino acids. Germline V gene sequence: CDR1 MNHEY, CDR2 SVGAGI. The CDR3 is CASSYSTGQPQHF. In nucleotides, the CDR3 is TGTGCCAGCAGTTACTCCACAGGACAGCCCCAGCATTTT.

The J gene is TRBJ2-3, the V gene TRBV20-1; D unresolved. Between the trimmed V and J ends, which lost 5 bases and 0 bases, there was a span of 18 bases. CDR1 DFQATT and CDR2 SNEGSKA come from the germline V gene (reference sequence). The CDR3 spans 16 residues. CDR3 loop: CSAPQVKVSSTDTQYF. The CDR3 bases are TGCAGTGCTCCCCAGGTTAAGGTCTCTAGCACAGATACGCAGTATTTT.

The V call is TRBV9, the J call TRBJ2-2; 7 bases are a match to TRBD1. Germline CDR1 reads SGDLS; CDR2 reads YYNGEE. Trimming at V came to 4 bases and at J to 5 bases, leaving 5 bases not matched to a gene. The length of the CDR3 is 14 residues. Written as DNA, the CDR3 is TGTGCCAGCAGCTCACCACAGGGGACCGGGGAGCTGTTTTTT. Protein product: CASSSPQGTGELFF.

The chain uses TRBV7-9 and TRBJ2-7, with 7 bases lining up with TRBD1. This CDR3 region has 13 residues. Per the germline V gene, CDR1 is SEHNR and CDR2 is FQNEAQ (reference sequence). J lost 7 bases, V lost 5 bases, and 8 bases had no gene match. CDR3 coding DNA: TGTGCCAGCAGCGCCCAGGGGGAAGAAGAGCAGTACTTC. The encoded protein is CASSAQGEEEQYF.

The chain employs TRBV9 and TRBJ1-1; 10 bases align to TRBD1. The CDR3 covers 16 residues. V shed 4 bases, J shed 6 bases, and the junction held 12 bases outside the gene matches. Germline V CDR1 and CDR2: SGDLS, YYNGEE. The DNA for the CDR3 is TGTGCCAGCAGCCCTCAGACAGGGGGCAGGTCTGCTGAAGCTTTCTTT. Protein sequence: CASSPQTGGRSAEAFF.

The chain employs TRBV11-2 and TRBJ2-6, with D uncertain. V lost 3 bases and J 0 bases, leaving 12 bases between the germline ends. Germline V gene lookup returns CDR1 SGHAT and CDR2 FQNNGV. The CDR3 has 17 amino acids. In DNA, the CDR3 is TGTGCCAGCAGCTTCCGGCAGCTTACCTCTGGGGCCAACGTCCTGACTTTC. The encoded protein is CASSFRQLTSGANVLTF.

A single count supports this clonotype. The DNA of the CDR3 is TGTGCCAGCAGCGTCCAGGGGGAGGAGGAGACCCAGTACTTC. It yields the protein CASSVQGEEETQYF. J is TRBJ2-5 and V is TRBV7-9, with TRBD1 as a possible D gene (7 bases). CDR3 length: 14 residues. CDR1 and CDR2 (germline): SEHNR, FQNEAQ (reference sequence). Trimming took off 5 bases at V and 5 bases at J, with 15 bases between the two ends.

This clonotype was recorded once. The chain couples TRBV7-9 to TRBJ1-3; possible D gene TRBD1, 5 bases. Trimming shortened V by 7 bases and J by 6 bases, and 10 bases separated the two germline ends. This CDR3 is built from 12 residues. The germline CDR1 and CDR2 sequences are SEHNR and FQNEAQ (reference sequence). CDR3 region: CASTGGKNTIYF. CDR3 sequence (DNA): TGTGCCAGCACGGGGGGGAAAAACACCATATATTTT.

The chain joins TRBV20-1 to TRBJ1-1, with a tentative D call TRBD1 (5 bases). This CDR3 comprises 13 residues. Trimming pared 3 bases from V and 4 bases from J, leaving 12 bases between. In germline, CDR1 is DFQATT, CDR2 SNEGSKA (reference sequence). CDR3 sequence reads: CSARPGGGTEAFF. DNA of the CDR3: TGCAGTGCTAGGCCGGGGGGAGGCACTGAAGCTTTCTTT.